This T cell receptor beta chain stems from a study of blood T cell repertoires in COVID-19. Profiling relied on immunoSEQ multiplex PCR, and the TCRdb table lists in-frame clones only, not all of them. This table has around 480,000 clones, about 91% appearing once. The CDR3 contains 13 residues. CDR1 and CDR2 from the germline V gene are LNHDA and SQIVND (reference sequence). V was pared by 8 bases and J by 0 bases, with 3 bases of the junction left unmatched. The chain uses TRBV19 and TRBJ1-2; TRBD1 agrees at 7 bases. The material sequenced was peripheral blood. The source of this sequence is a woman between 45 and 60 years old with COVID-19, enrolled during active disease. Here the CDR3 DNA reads TGTGCCAGTGAGGGACAGACTAACTATGGCTACACCTTC. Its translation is CASEGQTNYGYTF.